The 9 T cell receptor beta chains below come from one sample, sequenced in a study of response to subunit inactivated influenza vaccine. TCRdb used MiXCR to reprocess the RT-PCR reads, holding one entry per CDR3 protein. The table has about 540,000 distinct CDR3 sequences, roughly 25% seen once; the top ten hold approximately 2.9%. The same specimen was also included in a second study, on T cells expressing NK-cell markers. That report notes: The cDNA for TCR beta came from 5'RACE template switching with UMIs.

Sample: CD4+ T cells sorted from PBMCs, taken 12 days after vaccination. These receptors all come from a man aged 45-65 years who received an inactivated influenza vaccine.

In its sample, this clonotype was seen a few times. This chain connects TRBV4-1 to TRBJ1-1; TRBD1 matches at 7 bases. CDR3 length: 13 residues. Per the germline V gene, CDR1 is MGHRA and CDR2 is YSYEKL. V gave up 2 bases and J gave up 8 bases; unmatched junction bases: 5. This chain's CDR3 is CASSQLRDSEAFF. DNA of the CDR3: TGCGCCAGCAGCCAACTCAGGGACAGCGAAGCTTTCTTT.

The chain combines TRBV4-1 with TRBJ2-7, with D possibly TRBD1 on 6 matching bases. The CDR3 runs 15 residues. Trimming shortened V by 3 bases and J by 2 bases, and 14 bases separated the two germline ends. Germline CDR1 and CDR2: MGHRA and YSYEKL. CDR3 nucleotide sequence: TGCGCCAGCAGCCAGGGGCAGGGGAACGCCTACGAGCAGTACTTC. Translation gives CASSQGQGNAYEQYF.

This chain joins TRBV12-3 or TRBV12-4 and TRBJ2-3; 9 nucleotides line up with TRBD2. Trimming at V came to 1 base and at J to 5 bases, leaving 7 bases not matched to a gene. The CDR3 length is 16 residues. CDR3 loop: CASSLEGGGGRDTQYF. In DNA form, the CDR3 reads TGTGCCAGCAGTTTAGAGGGCGGGGGGGGCCGAGATACGCAGTATTTT.

In this sample, this clonotype turned up a few times. The chain carries TRBV2 and TRBJ2-1, with D perhaps being TRBD1 or TRBD2 (5 bases each). The CDR3 sequence is 15 residues long. Between the trimmed V and J ends, which lost 6 bases and 7 bases, there was a span of 19 bases. Germline values: CDR1 SNHLY, CDR2 FYNNEI. In nucleotides, the CDR3 is TGTGCCAGCAGGAACATAAGGGGCCGGAGGAATGAGCAGTTCTTC. It encodes CASRNIRGRRNEQFF.

The V and J genes are TRBV6-1 and TRBJ1-1, with 10 nucleotides matching TRBD1. J lost 5 bases, V lost 7 bases, and 7 bases had no gene match. Germline CDR1 MNHNS, CDR2 SASEGT. CDR3 length: 14 amino acids. For the CDR3, the DNA is TGTGCCAGCACCAAGGACAGGGGGATAACTGAAGCTTTCTTT. Residues: CASTKDRGITEAFF.

CDR3 nucleotides: TGTGCCAGCAGCTTAGCGGGACTAAAGTACGAGCAGTACTTC. Amino acid sequence: CASSLAGLKYEQYF. The chain links TRBV7-2 to TRBJ2-7; the match to TRBD2 covers 7 bases. The CDR3 spans 14 residues. V dropped 0 bases and J dropped 4; count of bases not matched to a gene: 3. CDR1 SGHTA and CDR2 FQGNSA come from the germline V gene.

This clonotype was detected a few times. This chain joins TRBV20-1 and TRBJ1-5; D remains ambiguous. The germline V gene encodes CDR1 DFQATT and CDR2 SNEGSKA (reference sequence). The ends were cut back, 5 bases at V and 4 bases at J, with 15 bases in the middle. The CDR3 has 14 residues. CDR3 in amino acids: CSAVTNWLNQPQHF. CDR3 nucleotide sequence: TGCAGTGCTGTGACTAACTGGTTAAATCAGCCCCAGCATTTT.

This clonotype was recorded a few times. J is TRBJ2-3 and V is TRBV29-1; TRBD2 matches at 7 bases. Germline V gene sequence: CDR1 SQVTM, CDR2 ANQGSEA. CDR3 length: 15 amino acids. The trim removed 3 bases at V and 2 bases at J, leaving 8 bases unmatched. DNA for the CDR3: TGCAGCGTTGACGGGTCTAGCGGTCCCACAGATACGCAGTATTTT. This encodes CSVDGSSGPTDTQYF.

V and J are TRBV5-1 and TRBJ2-6, with D possibly being TRBD1 or TRBD2 (5 bases each). Trimming removed 4 bases from V and 0 bases from J, with 14 bases in between. The CDR3 loop spans 17 amino acids. Germline loops: CDR1 SGHRS, CDR2 YFSETQ. The CDR3 region is CASSTRQTSSGANVLTF. For the CDR3, the DNA is TGCGCCAGCAGCACTAGACAGACAAGCTCTGGGGCCAACGTCCTGACTTTC. The entire variable domain, with the rest obtained from reference TRBV5-1 and TRBJ2-6, is as follows: KAGVTQTPRYLIKTRGQQVTLSCSPISGHRSVSWYQQTPGQGLQFLFEYFSETQRNKGNFPGRFSGRQFSNSRSEMNVSTLELGDSALYLCASSTRQTSSGANVLTFGAGSRLTVL.